This T cell receptor beta chain is from a study of T cell repertoires in cytomegalovirus infection. In the study overall: Indicated by public TCR beta signatures were CMV infection and matching HLA type.

Germline assignment: CDR1 MDHEN and CDR2 SYDVKM. This CDR3 has 16 residues. The V end was cut by 2 bases, the J end by 0 bases, with 11 bases between. TCRdb reanalysed the reads using MiXCR and keeps one entry per CDR3 protein. The sample has roughly 600,000 distinct CDR3 sequences, 20% to 30% seen once; the top ten hold approximately 8%. Study findings and constraints: The study found HLA-C-restricted CMV-specific TCR beta clonotypes dominating the ex vivo response.

This clonotype came up a few times. Its target is unknown. This clonotype originated in a human donor in good health (CMV status not recorded). Some clones in this sample may be carry-over from other donors' samples. Sequenced input: CD8+ T cells from PBMCs. The gene calls are TRBV28 and TRBJ2-1, with D maybe TRBD1 (5 bases). In DNA, the CDR3 is TGTGCCAGCAGTTTAGCGACAGCCTCCTCCTACAATGAGCAGTTCTTC. Translating it yields CASSLATASSYNEQFF.